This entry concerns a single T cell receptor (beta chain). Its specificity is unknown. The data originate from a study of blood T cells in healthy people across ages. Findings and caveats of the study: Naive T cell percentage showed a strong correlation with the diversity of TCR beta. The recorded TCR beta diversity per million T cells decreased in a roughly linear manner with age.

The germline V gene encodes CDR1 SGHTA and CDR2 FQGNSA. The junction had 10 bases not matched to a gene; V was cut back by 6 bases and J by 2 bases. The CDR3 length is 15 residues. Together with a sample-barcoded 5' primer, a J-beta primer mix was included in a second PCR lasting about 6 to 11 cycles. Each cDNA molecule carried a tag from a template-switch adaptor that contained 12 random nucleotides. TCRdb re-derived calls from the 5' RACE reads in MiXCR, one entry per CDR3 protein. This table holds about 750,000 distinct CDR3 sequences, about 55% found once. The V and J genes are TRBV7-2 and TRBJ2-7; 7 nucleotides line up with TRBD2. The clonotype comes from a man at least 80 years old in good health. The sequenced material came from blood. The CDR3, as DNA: TGTGCCAGCAGTTCGACTAGCCTCATCACCTACGAGCAGTACTTC. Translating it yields CASSSTSLITYEQYF. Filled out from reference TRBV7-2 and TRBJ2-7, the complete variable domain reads GAGVSQSPSNKVTEKGKDVELRCDPISGHTALYWYRQSLGQGLEFLIYFQGNSAPDKSGLPSDRFSAERTGGSVSTLTIQRTQQEDSAVYLCASSSTSLITYEQYFGPGTRLTVT.